The T cell receptor (beta chain) described here comes from a study of T-cell reconstitution after alpha-beta-depleted transplantation in children. Whole-study findings and limits: Some patients showed high day-60 TCRbeta diversity, which derived from surviving recipient T cells and thymic progenitors. Counts and diversity of T cells one year after transplant came mostly from newly produced T cells. Where alpha-beta T cells came from about two months after transplant was reportedly several hundred expanded graft clones.

Germline-derived CDR1 and CDR2 are MNHNS and SASEGT. With V trimmed by 6 bases and J by 11 bases, 14 bases remained unmatched. The CDR3 has 15 residues. The library targeted TCRbeta and was prepared with unique molecular identifiers. MiXCR, run by TCRdb on the PCR reads, gives a single entry per CDR3 protein. The data show 800,000 to 1,000,000 distinct CDR3 sequences, with roughly 29% seen just once and more than 25% held by the top ten. This clonotype occurred once. No antigen is known for it. This specimen was PBMCs, mostly from graft donor cells, taken 360 days after TCRalphabeta/CD19-depleted stem cell transplant. This clonotype originated in a boy under two years old who had a stem cell transplant for SCID, so the T cells may come from the graft donor. V is TRBV6-1 and J is TRBJ2-1, with 9 bases matching TRBD2. The CDR3 is CASRPPGLAFRKQFF. The CDR3, as DNA: TGTGCCAGCAGGCCCCCGGGACTAGCATTTAGAAAGCAGTTCTTC.